This T cell receptor beta chain emerged from a study of Graves' ophthalmopathy and Graves' hyperthyroidism. PBMCs originated in roughly 9.3 ml of fresh peripheral blood. This clonotype was detected many times. Its antigen remains unidentified. Study outcomes and limitations: Between ophthalmopathy and stable hyperthyroidism, a 13-signature model drew a separation with around 90% sensitivity and 81.08% specificity.

The authors amplified TCR beta CDR3 regions from RNA transcripts. The authors performed first-round RT-PCR with HTBI primers and then a second-round multiplex PCR. A single record per CDR3 protein comes from TCRdb applying MiXCR to the multiplex PCR reads. The sample consists of over 450,000 distinct CDR3 sequences, 14% of them appearing once. The sequenced material came from blood. The receptor was isolated from a woman in her thirties with Graves' ophthalmopathy.

Here the CDR3 reads CASSGLSGTGWTEAFF. In DNA, the CDR3 is TGTGCCAGCAGTGGCTTGTCCGGGACAGGGTGGACTGAAGCTTTCTTT. J is TRBJ1-1 and V is TRBV28; 9 nucleotides agree with TRBD1. This CDR3 is built from 16 residues. After removal of 5 bases from V and 5 bases from J, the junction contained 12 bases not matched to a gene. The germline V gene has CDR1 MDHEN and CDR2 SYDVKM.